The 18 T cell receptor beta chains listed next were all sequenced from one sample in a study of T-cell memory formation after mild COVID-19. TCRdb reprocessed the 5' RACE reads via MiXCR and lists one record per CDR3 protein. The sample carries tens of thousands of distinct CDR3 sequences, approximately 14% recorded once. Sequencing was carried out using PBMCs or a T cell subset sorted from them (not recorded which). The receptors stem from an adult woman who had mild COVID-19 (a few samples of this study predate the infection). Cell type and time point are not known.

This clonotype was seen a handful of times. This sequence joins TRBV15 and TRBJ1-1; 7 bases are a match to TRBD1. V was pared by 0 bases and J by 3 bases, with 4 bases of the junction left unmatched. Germline loops: CDR1 LNHNV, CDR2 YYDKDF (reference sequence). There are 15 residues in the CDR3. CDR3 nucleotides: TGTGCCACCAGCAGAGATGGAGGGACAGACACTGAAGCTTTCTTT. Its protein product is CATSRDGGTDTEAFF. The full variable domain, rest sourced from reference TRBV15 and TRBJ1-1, is DAMVIQNPRYQVTQFGKPVTLSCSQTLNHNVMYWYQQKSSQAPKLLFHYYDKDFNNEADTPDNFQSRRPNTSFCFLDIRSPGLGDTAMYLCATSRDGGTDTEAFFGQGTRLTVV.

This chain links TRBV24-1 with TRBJ2-7; D is possibly TRBD1 (5 bases). Germline V gene sequence: CDR1 KGHDR, CDR2 SFDVKD. This CDR3 contains 15 residues. V shed 4 bases and J shed 3 bases, with 15 bases lying between them. The CDR3 sequence is CATSESGAGIYEQYF. In nucleotides, the CDR3 is TGTGCCACCAGTGAATCTGGTGCAGGGATCTACGAGCAGTACTTC.

This chain connects TRBV7-6 to TRBJ2-1, with D tentatively TRBD2 (6 bases). The CDR3 consists of 12 residues. Deletions cut 7 bases from V and 8 bases from J, with 12 bases between. The V gene's germline CDR1 is SGHVS and CDR2 FNYEAQ. The CDR3 here is CASTNGGDEQFF. The DNA of the CDR3 is TGTGCCAGCACCAACGGAGGGGATGAGCAGTTCTTC.

The V gene is TRBV9, the J gene TRBJ2-7; D unresolved. The CDR3 spans 15 residues. Trimming removed 0 bases at V and 0 bases at J, with 10 bases between. Germline V lookup: CDR1 SGDLS, CDR2 YYNGEE. The CDR3 nucleotides read TGTGCCAGCAGCGTAGAAACCTCGGGCTCCTACGAGCAGTACTTC. This translates into CASSVETSGSYEQYF.

This clonotype was observed a handful of times. This chain uses TRBV27 with TRBJ2-7; D unclear. CDR1 is MNHEY, CDR2 SMNVEV, per germline (reference sequence). This CDR3 comprises 13 residues. The V end lost 3 bases, the J end lost 3 bases, and 9 bases lay between the germline ends. CDR3 in amino acids: CASSFAQNYEQYF. The CDR3 region has the DNA TGTGCCAGCAGTTTCGCGCAGAACTACGAGCAGTACTTC.

V and J are TRBV7-3 and TRBJ2-2, with 11 bases matching TRBD1. Germline values: CDR1 SGHTA, CDR2 FQGTGA. The CDR3 has 16 amino acids. Trimming cost V 2 bases and J 7 bases; bases outside gene matches: 6. The CDR3 is CASSLWRTGGDGELFF. CDR3 bases: TGTGCCAGCAGCTTATGGCGGACAGGGGGCGACGGGGAGCTGTTTTTT.

This sequence joins TRBV7-9 and TRBJ1-4; 9 bases align to TRBD1. The CDR3 spans 16 residues. V shed 3 bases and J 4 bases; nucleotides not matched to a gene: 6. The germline gives CDR1 SEHNR, CDR2 FQNEAQ (reference sequence). CDR3 residues: CASSFGDRVVNEKLFF. The CDR3 DNA reads as TGTGCCAGCAGCTTCGGGGACAGGGTTGTTAATGAAAAACTGTTTTTT.

This clonotype appeared a few times. This sequence joins TRBV7-6 and TRBJ2-2; D uncertain. Germline assignment: CDR1 SGHVS and CDR2 FNYEAQ. CDR3 length: 15 residues. Trimming left V 7 bases short and J 0 bases short, with 12 bases between. The CDR3 spells CASTREPPNTGELFF. Written as DNA, the CDR3 is TGTGCCAGCACCCGTGAGCCCCCGAACACCGGGGAGCTGTTTTTT.

The rearrangement joins TRBV24-1 to TRBJ2-1, with 8 nucleotides matching TRBD2. The CDR3 runs to 15 residues. Germline assignment: CDR1 KGHDR and CDR2 SFDVKD. The J segment lost 4 bases and the V segment lost 1 base, leaving 2 bases of the junction unmatched. The CDR3 DNA reads as TGTGCCACCAGTGATTTTAGCGGGACTTACAATGAGCAGTTCTTC. Translated, it gives CATSDFSGTYNEQFF.

This sequence joins TRBV4-1 and TRBJ2-3, with 10 bases fitting TRBD2. V shed 2 bases and J 4 bases; nucleotides not matched to a gene: 6. CDR3 size: 16 residues. The germline V gene encodes CDR1 MGHRA and CDR2 YSYEKL. The CDR3 bases are TGCGCCAGCAGCCAACGACTAGCGGGTGGTGCAGATACGCAGTATTTT. This gives the protein CASSQRLAGGADTQYF.

The chain is built from TRBV6-2 or TRBV6-3 and TRBJ1-5; TRBD1 might be the D (6 bases). Trimming removed 2 bases from V and 4 bases from J, with 9 bases in between. The CDR3 totals 14 residues. Germline lookup yields CDR1 MNHEY and CDR2 SVGEGT. In DNA form, the CDR3 reads TGTGCCAGCAGTTACGGGACAACGAATCAGCCCCAGCATTTT. Its protein product is CASSYGTTNQPQHF.

This clonotype was seen a handful of times. This rearrangement joins TRBV4-2 to TRBJ1-1; 11 nucleotides agree with TRBD1. The CDR3 loop spans 15 amino acids. CDR1 is LGHNA, CDR2 YNFKEQ, per germline. Trimming at V came to 1 base and at J to 5 bases, leaving 3 bases not matched to a gene. The CDR3 here is CASSQGDRGRTEAFF. CDR3 bases: TGTGCCAGCAGCCAAGGGGACAGGGGGAGAACTGAAGCTTTCTTT.

V is TRBV5-6 and J is TRBJ2-3; D gene unclear. Trimming cost V 0 bases and J 4 bases, with 6 bases left between them. The germline V gene encodes CDR1 SGHDT and CDR2 YYEEEE. The CDR3 extends over 13 amino acids. CDR3 sequence (DNA): TGTGCCAGCAGCTTGGGGGTGGCAGATACGCAGTATTTT. Residues: CASSLGVADTQYF.

The gene calls are TRBV9 and TRBJ2-2; the D is unclear. The germline CDR1 and CDR2 sequences are SGDLS and YYNGEE. The CDR3 covers 15 residues. Trimming removed 3 bases at V and 1 base at J, with 10 bases between. The DNA of the CDR3 is TGTGCCAGCAGCGCCTGGAATCAGAACACCGGGGAGCTGTTTTTT. It yields the protein CASSAWNQNTGELFF.

This clonotype was observed a few times. The chain employs TRBV12-3 or TRBV12-4 and TRBJ2-7; 10 positions agree with TRBD1. V gave up 6 bases and J gave up 5 bases; unmatched junction bases: 1. The CDR3 has 12 residues. The CDR3: CASRDRGDEQYF. The CDR3 DNA sequence: TGTGCCAGCAGGGACAGGGGGGACGAGCAGTACTTC.

This clonotype has just a few counts. The gene calls are TRBV9 and TRBJ2-1; D is uncertain. The CDR3 totals 12 residues. Between the trimmed V and J ends, which lost 4 bases and 9 bases, there was a span of 11 bases. Germline loops: CDR1 SGDLS, CDR2 YYNGEE. CDR3 amino acids: CASSPGPSEQFF. DNA for the CDR3: TGTGCCAGCAGCCCAGGCCCAAGTGAGCAGTTCTTC. Full variable domain (outside the CDR3, taken from reference TRBV9 and TRBJ2-1): DSGVTQTPKHLITATGQRVTLRCSPRSGDLSVYWYQQSLDQGLQFLIQYYNGEERAKGNILERFSAQQFPDLHSELNLSSLELGDSALYFCASSPGPSEQFFGPGTRLTVL.

V is TRBV24-1 and J is TRBJ2-3, with 11 bases that match TRBD2. Per the germline V gene, CDR1 is KGHDR and CDR2 is SFDVKD. The CDR3 has 17 residues. After removal of 2 bases from V and 4 bases from J, the junction contained 7 bases not matched to a gene. This chain's CDR3 is CATSDYPLAGGPDTQYF. The CDR3 region has the DNA TGTGCCACCAGTGATTACCCCTTAGCGGGAGGGCCAGATACGCAGTATTTT.

This chain joins TRBV4-2 and TRBJ2-1; 8 bases are a match to TRBD1. This CDR3 is 14 amino acids long. Germline values: CDR1 LGHNA, CDR2 YNFKEQ. Losses at the gene ends were 4 bases for V and 7 bases for J; bases not matched to a gene: 6. The chain's CDR3 is CASSRTGQGNEQFF. In DNA, the CDR3 is TGTGCCAGCAGCCGGACAGGGCAGGGGAATGAGCAGTTCTTC.